The 12 T cell receptor beta chains presented below share a single source sample, sequenced in a study of molecular identifiers for immune sequencing clone quantification. TCRdb independently ran MiXCR on the PCR reads; one entry per CDR3 protein. This table has 300,000 to 350,000 distinct CDR3 sequences, over 20% appearing once. The specimen was naive CD8+ T cells from blood, with Jurkat cell RNA spiked in. As for subset: FACS-sorted CD8+CD4-CCR7+CD45RA+ naive T cells. The origin of the receptors is a human donor in good health. Some libraries in this study had Jurkat cell RNA spiked in.

This clonotype has a count of ten or more. This chain links TRBV28 with TRBJ2-7, with TRBD2 as a possible D gene (6 bases). The CDR3 has 13 residues. With 3 bases removed from V and 6 bases from J, the gap between germline ends came to 12 bases. Germline V gene data show CDR1 as MDHEN and CDR2 as SYDVKM. The chain's CDR3 is CASSLVEGSEQYF. CDR3 nucleotide sequence: TGTGCCAGCAGTTTGGTGGAGGGGTCCGAGCAGTACTTC.

This clonotype was seen at least ten times. This sequence joins TRBV12-3 or TRBV12-4 and TRBJ1-3; possibly TRBD1 for D (5 bases). CDR3 length: 13 amino acids. With 8 bases removed from V and 4 bases from J, the gap between germline ends came to 12 bases. The CDR3, as DNA: TGTGCCAGCTCAGTGGGACCCGGAAACACCATATATTTT. Its protein is CASSVGPGNTIYF.

There are many counts of this clonotype. The V call is TRBV6-2 or TRBV6-3, the J call TRBJ2-7, with D perhaps TRBD1 (6 bases). Trimming stripped 6 bases from V and 7 bases from J, with 10 bases between. This CDR3 has 11 residues. Germline loops: CDR1 MNHEY, CDR2 SVGEGT. The CDR3 DNA reads as TGTGCCAGCAGGGCTGGACAGGAGCAGTACTTC. Encoded protein: CASRAGQEQYF.

This clonotype was seen many times. This chain connects TRBV2 to TRBJ2-3; D is perhaps TRBD1 (5 bases). Germline CDR1 is SNHLY and CDR2 is FYNNEI. This CDR3 is 16 amino acids long. Trimming left V 10 bases short and J 0 bases short, with 20 bases between. The DNA for the CDR3 is TGTGCCATCACAAGGGATGGGCAGGGAAGCACAGATACGCAGTATTTT. This codes for CAITRDGQGSTDTQYF.

This clonotype has a count of ten or more. The chain employs TRBV6-2 or TRBV6-3 and TRBJ2-3; D is unclear. Germline-derived CDR1 and CDR2 are MNHEY and SVGEGT. The length of the CDR3 is 11 residues. V dropped 7 bases and J dropped 6 bases, with 8 bases sitting between them. CDR3 nucleotides: TGTGCCAGCACCTTCTCGGATACGCAGTATTTT. Protein: CASTFSDTQYF.

The table lists this clonotype with many counts. V gene TRBV7-9 combines with J gene TRBJ2-1; D ambiguous. The V end lost 1 base, the J end lost 9 bases, and 7 bases lay between the germline ends. This CDR3 has 12 residues. Germline CDR1 SEHNR, CDR2 FQNEAQ (reference sequence). DNA of the CDR3: TGTGCCAGCAGCTTAGGACCGGGTGAGCAGTTCTTC. Translation gives CASSLGPGEQFF.

On this clonotype: This may be a read error, as it is one base from a much larger clone. The rearrangement joins TRBV9 to TRBJ2-3; TRBD2 aligns across 7 bases. CDR3 length equals 14 residues. In germline, CDR1 is SGDLS, CDR2 YYNGEE. CDR3 sequence: CASGVATSADTQYF. The CDR3 DNA follows: TGTGCCAGCGGCGTAGCAACTAGCGCAGATACGCAGTATTTT.

There are many counts of this clonotype. The rearrangement joins TRBV15 to TRBJ2-1; 7 bases fit TRBD1. CDR3 length: 14 amino acids. V was pared by 3 bases and J by 8 bases, with 7 bases of the junction left unmatched. Germline CDR1 and CDR2: LNHNV and YYDKDF (reference sequence). The CDR3 sequence is CATSSSGTAHEQFF. CDR3 sequence (DNA): TGTGCCACCAGCAGCTCCGGGACAGCGCATGAGCAGTTCTTC.

There are many counts of this clonotype. The chain carries TRBV19 and TRBJ1-5; the D is unclear. V was clipped by 1 base and J by 1 base, with 8 bases between them. Germline CDR1 is LNHDA and CDR2 is SQIVND (reference sequence). The CDR3 is 15 residues long. The CDR3 sequence is CASSIASGSNQPQHF. CDR3 DNA: TGTGCCAGTAGTATAGCTTCTGGGAGCAATCAGCCCCAGCATTTT.

The V and J genes are TRBV7-8 and TRBJ2-4, with 11 bases lining up with TRBD2. Per germline, CDR1 SGHVS and CDR2 FQNEAQ. This CDR3 is 18 amino acids long. V lost 2 bases, J lost 1 base, and 7 bases stayed unmatched. The CDR3, as DNA: TGTGCCAGCAGCTTATCGACTAGCGGGGTTGTGGCCAAAAACATTCAGTACTTC. Its translation is CASSLSTSGVVAKNIQYF.

The rearrangement joins TRBV30 to TRBJ2-3, with TRBD1 matching over 7 bases. In germline, CDR1 is GTSNPN, CDR2 SVGIG (reference sequence). V lost 2 bases to trimming and J lost 2 bases; unmatched junction nucleotides: 7. The CDR3 is 15 residues long. The CDR3 loop is CAWSSTGTDTDTQYF. The CDR3, as DNA: TGTGCCTGGAGTTCCACCGGGACAGACACAGATACGCAGTATTTT. The complete variable domain, with remaining parts taken from reference TRBV30 and TRBJ2-3, reads SQTIHQWPATLVQPVGSPLSLECTVEGTSNPNLYWYRQAAGRGLQLLFYSVGIGQISSEVPQNLSASRPQDRQFILSSKKLLLSDSGFYLCAWSSTGTDTDTQYFGPGTRLTVL.

About this clonotype: A much bigger clone sits one base away, suggesting this may be a read error. The V call is TRBV9, the J call TRBJ2-7; 8 bases align to TRBD2. With V trimmed by 0 bases and J by 5 bases, 7 bases remained unmatched. The germline gives CDR1 SGDLS, CDR2 YYNGEE. This CDR3 is built from 15 residues. In DNA, the CDR3 is TGTGCCAGCAGCGTAGAAGGACTAGCCGCCAACGAGCAGTACTTC. Protein product: CASSVEGLAANEQYF.